Presented here are 21 T cell receptor beta chains from one specimen sequenced in a study of T-cell reconstitution after alpha-beta-depleted transplantation in children. The library targeted TCRbeta and was prepared with unique molecular identifiers. TCRdb processed the PCR reads anew with MiXCR; each CDR3 protein has one entry. Counted here are 260,000 or so distinct CDR3 sequences, approximately 12% occurring once; the ten biggest clones make up roughly 2.8%. The material was PBMCs from the stem cell graft donor, obtained from the stem cell graft. These receptors came from a human donor who donated a stem cell graft to a child with acute lymphoblastic leukemia.

There are many counts of this clonotype. The V call is TRBV28, the J call TRBJ2-2; no definite D call. The CDR3 sequence is 13 residues long. V dropped 3 bases and J dropped 6 bases, with 8 bases sitting between them. Germline CDR1 and CDR2: MDHEN and SYDVKM. In DNA form, the CDR3 reads TGTGCCAGCAGTTTGCCATTGTCCGGGGAGCTGTTTTTT. Translating it yields CASSLPLSGELFF.

This clonotype showed up just a few times. The genes are TRBV6-2 or TRBV6-3 and TRBJ2-2; 11 positions agree with TRBD2. V lost 5 bases to trimming and J lost 5 bases; unmatched junction nucleotides: 4. The germline V gene encodes CDR1 MNHEY and CDR2 SVGEGT. This CDR3 is 15 amino acids long. CDR3 sequence: CASSLLAGVTGELFF. The CDR3 DNA sequence: TGTGCCAGCAGTCTACTAGCGGGGGTAACCGGGGAGCTGTTTTTT.

In regard to this clonotype: Because the CDR3's place on the DNA is in doubt, the DNA is left out and the CDR3 is given as listed by TCRdb. The chain joins TRBV29-1 to TRBJ1-1; TRBD1 is the table's D call, not checked against the DNA. The CDR3 is made up of 11 amino acids, end residues included. Looked up from germline, CDR1 is SQVTM and CDR2 is ANQGSEA. CDR3 sequence: CSVGAGTGPFF.

Worth noting for this clonotype: This could be a read error, since a much larger clone is one nucleotide away. CDR3 in amino acids: CRALPDRATSTDTQYF. The CDR3 nucleotides read TGCCGTGCTCTACCCGACAGGGCCACTAGCACAGATACGCAGTATTTT. This sequence joins TRBV20-1 and TRBJ2-3; 7 positions match TRBD1. The CDR3 is 16 residues long. Looked up from germline, CDR1 is DFQATT and CDR2 is SNEGSKA (reference sequence).

The rearrangement uses TRBV7-9 and TRBJ2-3; D not certain. Trimming left V 5 bases short and J 6 bases short, with 12 bases between. The CDR3 has 13 residues. The V gene's germline CDR1 is SEHNR and CDR2 FQNEAQ (reference sequence). CDR3 coding DNA: TGTGCCAGCAGCAAGACGCCCCCGGATACGCAGTATTTT. Amino acids: CASSKTPPDTQYF.

The table lists this clonotype with many counts. This chain links TRBV12-3 or TRBV12-4 with TRBJ2-2; a weak D match, TRBD2 (5 bases). The CDR3 loop spans 15 amino acids. V was trimmed by 7 bases and J by 5 bases, leaving 17 bases between them. For the CDR3, the DNA is TGTGCCAGCAACACTCGAGGGTTTGGAACCGGGGAGCTGTTTTTT. It encodes CASNTRGFGTGELFF.

The table lists this clonotype with a few counts. This chain joins TRBV28 and TRBJ2-2, with D tentatively TRBD2 (7 bases). The CDR3 is 16 amino acids. The ends were cut back, 2 bases at V and 5 bases at J, with 15 bases in the middle. CDR1 is MDHEN and CDR2 is SYDVKM in the germline V gene. This CDR3 is CASSLVLGGATGELFF. The CDR3 DNA reads as TGTGCCAGCAGTTTAGTTTTAGGGGGGGCGACCGGGGAGCTGTTTTTT.

This clonotype was seen repeatedly, ten times or more. The V call is TRBV11-2, the J call TRBJ2-7; a weak D match, TRBD1 (6 bases). Germline CDR1 is SGHAT and CDR2 is FQNNGV. The CDR3 extends over 16 amino acids. V shed 4 bases and J shed 2 bases, with 18 bases lying between them. The CDR3 loop reads CASSSSSGDRAYEQYF. CDR3 in DNA: TGTGCCAGCAGCTCCTCGTCAGGGGATAGGGCCTACGAGCAGTACTTC.

This clonotype has a count of ten or more. This chain links TRBV5-1 with TRBJ2-3; 9 bases agree with TRBD1. The CDR3 extends over 15 amino acids. J gave up 3 bases and V 4 bases, and 6 bases lay outside the gene matches. Per germline, CDR1 SGHRS and CDR2 YFSETQ. CDR3 loop: CASSTIGQGTDTQYF. The CDR3 nucleotides are TGCGCCAGCAGCACCATCGGACAGGGGACAGATACGCAGTATTTT.

Concerning this clonotype: A much bigger clone sits one base away, suggesting this may be a read error. The V gene is TRBV20-1, the J gene TRBJ2-7; 8 bases map to TRBD2. This CDR3 is built from 17 residues. Germline V gene lookup returns CDR1 DFQATT and CDR2 SNEGSKA (reference sequence). The chain's CDR3 is CCARGRPIGRASYEQYF. CDR3 in DNA: TGCTGTGCTAGAGGAAGGCCCATCGGGAGGGCATCCTACGAGCAGTACTTC.

At least ten counts were recorded for this clonotype. V and J are TRBV7-2 and TRBJ2-5; 16 bases agree with TRBD2. Losses at the gene ends were 3 bases for V and 4 bases for J; bases not matched to a gene: 2. There are 16 residues in the CDR3. Germline V gives CDR1 SGHTA, CDR2 FQGNSA. The DNA for the CDR3 is TGTGCCAGCAGCTTGGGGACTAGCGGGGGGGGAGAGACCCAGTACTTC. Its translation is CASSLGTSGGGETQYF.

V gene TRBV3-1 combines with J gene TRBJ2-6; perhaps TRBD2 as D (7 bases). The CDR3 has 19 residues. The V gene's germline CDR1 is LGHDT and CDR2 YNNKEL (reference sequence). V lost 11 bases, J lost 4 bases, and 30 bases lay in between. CDR3 loop: CAFCPRRGGFSAGANVLTF. The CDR3 coding sequence is TGTGCCTTCTGTCCCAGGAGGGGGGGCTTTTCGGCGGGGGCCAACGTCCTGACTTTC.

This clonotype was picked up a small number of times. The chain is built from TRBV7-2 and TRBJ1-5; D not certain. Trimming took 2 bases from V and 4 from J, leaving 6 bases between them. Per the germline V gene, CDR1 is SGHTA and CDR2 is FQGNSA. The CDR3 is 13 amino acids. The CDR3 region has the DNA TGTGCCAGCAGCTTAAACAAAAATCAGCCCCAGCATTTT. This translates into CASSLNKNQPQHF.

This clonotype was observed at least ten times. This chain connects TRBV20-1 to TRBJ1-1; perhaps TRBD1 as D (6 bases). This CDR3 has 12 amino acids. The germline V gene has CDR1 DFQATT and CDR2 SNEGSKA (reference sequence). V gave up 6 bases and J gave up 5 bases, with 13 bases separating them. This CDR3 is CSAPKGGTEAFF. CDR3 in DNA: TGCAGTGCCCCTAAGGGGGGAACTGAAGCTTTCTTT.

J is TRBJ2-2 and V is TRBV7-2; TRBD2 matches at 8 bases. The CDR3 extends over 15 amino acids. Germline V CDR1 and CDR2: SGHTA, FQGNSA. Losses at the gene ends were 6 bases for V and 3 bases for J; bases not matched to a gene: 6. This CDR3 reads CASSSPGGHTGELFF. The CDR3 nucleotides read TGTGCCAGCAGTTCCCCGGGAGGGCACACCGGGGAGCTGTTTTTT. The variable domain in full, with the rest retrieved from reference TRBV7-2 and TRBJ2-2, is GAGVSQSPSNKVTEKGKDVELRCDPISGHTALYWYRQSLGQGLEFLIYFQGNSAPDKSGLPSDRFSAERTGGSVSTLTIQRTQQEDSAVYLCASSSPGGHTGELFFGEGSRLTVL.

The gene calls are TRBV6-2 or TRBV6-3 and TRBJ1-1, with no clear D. CDR3 size: 13 residues. Germline lookup yields CDR1 MNHEY and CDR2 SVGEGT. V was shortened by 8 bases and J by 5 bases, with 15 bases between the two germline ends. For the CDR3, the DNA is TGTGCCAGCGGGGAACGGGTCGGTACTGAAGCTTTCTTT. It specifies CASGERVGTEAFF.

With regard to this clonotype: A read error may explain this, as a much larger clone is one base away. The gene calls are TRBV12-3 or TRBV12-4 and TRBJ1-1; the D gene is possibly TRBD1 (5 bases). This CDR3 has 13 amino acids. CDR3 in amino acids: CASRRTSRAEALF. The DNA of the CDR3 is TGTGCCAGCAGGAGGACCAGCAGGGCTGAAGCTCTCTTT.

This clonotype was observed at least ten times. The V and J genes are TRBV4-1 and TRBJ1-1, with D unclear. The germline V gene has CDR1 MGHRA and CDR2 YSYEKL. The CDR3 spans 16 residues. V lost 4 bases to trimming and J lost 5 bases, with 20 bases between them. CDR3 coding DNA: TGCGCCAGCAGCCCTCTGCACGTGATGCAGTGGACTGAAGCTTTCTTT. This codes for CASSPLHVMQWTEAFF.

This clonotype was recorded at least ten times. CDR3 DNA: TGCGCCAGCAGCCTGAGACAGGGGGCCGGGGGTGAAAAACTGTTTTTT. Its translation is CASSLRQGAGGEKLFF. J is TRBJ1-4 and V is TRBV4-3; 10 bases fit TRBD1. CDR3 length equals 16 residues. In germline, CDR1 is LGHNA, CDR2 YSLEER. With 4 bases clipped from V and 7 bases from J, the junction kept 9 bases outside the gene matches.

This clonotype occurred a few times. The J gene is TRBJ1-2, the V gene TRBV4-1, with D possibly TRBD1 on 5 matching bases. CDR1 and CDR2 (germline): MGHRA, YSYEKL. The CDR3 runs to 15 residues. V gave up 4 bases and J gave up 3 bases, with 15 bases separating them. The CDR3 loop reads CASSPGGFKDYGYTF. The CDR3 nucleotides read TGCGCCAGCAGCCCCGGGGGGTTCAAGGACTATGGCTACACCTTC.

This clonotype has a count of ten or more. J is TRBJ1-3 and V is TRBV28, with D perhaps matching TRBD1 (5 bases). Trimming pared 7 bases from V and 2 bases from J, leaving 6 bases between. This CDR3 is built from 12 residues. Germline CDR1 reads MDHEN; CDR2 reads SYDVKM. The DNA of the CDR3 is TGTGCCAGCAAGGACACTGGAAACACCATATATTTT. It specifies CASKDTGNTIYF.